This T cell receptor beta chain was retrieved from a study of beta chain features in type 1 diabetes. Study-level information: The study examined about 110,000,000 sorted cells across all samples.

Study observations and caveats: Fewer insertions but more deletions were seen at VDJ junctions in type 1 diabetes patients. For patients, the naive, central memory and Treg TCRB repertoires appeared more alike than for healthy donors.

On this clone: What it binds is unknown.

The investigators reverse transcribed all of the isolated RNA, so they sequenced expressed TCRB transcripts. Profiling relied on immunoSEQ multiplex PCR, and the TCRdb table lists in-frame clones only, not all of them. The sample holds some 180,000 clones, about 13% seen once. The CDR3 consists of 15 residues. J lost 2 bases, V lost 0 bases, and 3 bases had no gene match. Germline CDR1 and CDR2: SEHNR and FQNEAQ (reference sequence). This chain joins TRBV7-9 and TRBJ2-7, with 8 bases fitting TRBD1. Sequencing input: central memory CD4+ T cells from blood. The TCR sequence derives from a woman aged 18 to 35 in good health. The DNA for the CDR3 is TGTGCCAGCAGCTTAGCGGGGACAGGTGCCTACGAGCAGTACTTC. Translated, it gives CASSLAGTGAYEQYF.